These T cell receptor beta chains were read from a single sample in a study of blood T cell repertoires in COVID-19. The data were produced by immunoSEQ multiplex PCR, yet TCRdb's version contains in-frame clones alone and is incomplete. Found here are over 100,000 clones, about four fifths of them singletons; the top ten hold around 3.9%. The specimen was PBMCs or T cells enriched from blood (not recorded which). The source of these receptors is a woman aged 25 to 39 who had recovered from COVID-19. The CDR3 runs from the conserved cysteine through the conserved F or W. A D gene is named only where the DNA matches it firmly. Clone size appears in some rows only: once, few, many, or a class for an expanded clone.

V gene,J gene,clone size,D gene,CDR3 DNA,CDR3 protein
TRBV11-2,TRBJ2-7,NA,TRBD2,TGTGCCAGCAGCTTAGCACTAGCGGGTGTTTACGAGCAGTACTTC,CASSLALAGVYEQYF
TRBV7-9,TRBJ2-5,NA,TRBD2,TGTGCCAGCAGCTTTAATGCGGGAGGGCGTCCAGAGACCCAGTACTTC,CASSFNAGGRPETQYF
TRBV11-3,TRBJ2-1,NA,TRBD2,TGTGCCAGCAGCTTTAGCGGGAGTAACAATGAGCAGTTCTTC,CASSFSGSNNEQFF
TRBV7-2,TRBJ1-5,NA,NA,TGTGCCAGCAGCCAAAACAGGGGCAATCAGCCCCAGCATTTT,CASSQNRGNQPQHF
TRBV27,TRBJ1-2,NA,NA,TGTGCCAGCTCTCTGAGATTGGGGCACGGCTATGGCTACACCTTC,CASSLRLGHGYGYTF
TRBV7-9,TRBJ1-1,many,TRBD1,TGTGCCAGCAGCGCTGACGGGACAGGGGGCCGAGGAGCTTTCTTT,CASSADGTGGRGAFF
TRBV5-1,TRBJ1-6,NA,NA,TGCGCCAGCAGCCCGACAGGCCCGATTTGGAATTCACCCCTCCACTTT,CASSPTGPIWNSPLHF
TRBV29-1,TRBJ1-3,NA,TRBD1,TGCAGCGTTGCGGACAGGGGACGAGGAAACACCATATATTTT,CSVADRGRGNTIYF
TRBV11-2,TRBJ2-2,NA,TRBD1,TGTGCCAGCAGATCACCGGGACAGGGAAAGGGCGGGGAGCTGTTTTTT,CASRSPGQGKGGELFF
TRBV27,TRBJ2-1,NA,TRBD1,TGTGCCAGCAGTACCCGGGACAGACAACGTAAGAGCTCCTACAATGAGCAGTTCTTC,CASSTRDRQRKSSYNEQFF
TRBV27,TRBJ1-1,NA,NA,TGTGCCAGCAGTTTATCTACCTTTCCCCGCGGGCGCGGGGGTACTGAAGCTTTCTTT,CASSLSTFPRGRGGTEAFF